The table lists the clone carrying this T cell receptor (beta chain) with many counts. The sample originates from a study of early T cells in non-severe SARS-CoV-2 infection. The CDR3 consists of 13 residues. The V and J ends lost 10 bases and 0 bases respectively, with 12 bases between them. The V gene's germline CDR1 is MNHNY and CDR2 SVGAGI (reference sequence). TCRdb re-analysed the 5' RACE reads in MiXCR, keeping a single row per CDR3 protein. The table has around 39,000 distinct CDR3 sequences, roughly 5% seen once. This receptor was identified in an adult who was a healthcare worker with PCR-confirmed SARS-CoV-2 infection or an uninfected control (not recorded which). The material sequenced was whole blood, taken at baseline. This chain connects TRBV6-6 to TRBJ1-2; a weak D match, TRBD1 (6 bases). The CDR3 DNA reads as TGTGCCATACGGGACAAAGCTAACTATGGCTACACCTTC. Its translation: CAIRDKANYGYTF.